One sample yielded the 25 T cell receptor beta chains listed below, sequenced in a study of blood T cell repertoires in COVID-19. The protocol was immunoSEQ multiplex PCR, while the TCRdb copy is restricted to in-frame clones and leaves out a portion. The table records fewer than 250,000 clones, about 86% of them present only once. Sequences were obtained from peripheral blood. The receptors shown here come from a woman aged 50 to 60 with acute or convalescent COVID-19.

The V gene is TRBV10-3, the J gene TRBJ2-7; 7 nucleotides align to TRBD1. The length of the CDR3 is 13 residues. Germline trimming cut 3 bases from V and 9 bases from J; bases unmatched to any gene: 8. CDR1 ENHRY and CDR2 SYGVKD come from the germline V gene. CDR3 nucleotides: TGTGCCATCAGTGACGGGACAGAGAACGGGCAGTACTTC. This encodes CAISDGTENGQYF.

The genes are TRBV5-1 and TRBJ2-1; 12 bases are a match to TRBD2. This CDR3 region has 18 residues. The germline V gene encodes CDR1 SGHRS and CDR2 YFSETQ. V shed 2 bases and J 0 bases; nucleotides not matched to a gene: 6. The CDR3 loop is CASSFSSGRASSYNEQFF. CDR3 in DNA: TGCGCCAGCAGCTTCTCTAGCGGGAGGGCCTCCTCCTACAATGAGCAGTTCTTC.

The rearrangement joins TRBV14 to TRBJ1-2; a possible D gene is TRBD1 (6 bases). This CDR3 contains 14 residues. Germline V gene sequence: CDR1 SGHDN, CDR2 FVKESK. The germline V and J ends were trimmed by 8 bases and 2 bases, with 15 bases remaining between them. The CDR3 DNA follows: TGTGCCAGCCCGGAAAGGGGGTTAAACTATGGCTACACCTTC. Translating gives CASPERGLNYGYTF.

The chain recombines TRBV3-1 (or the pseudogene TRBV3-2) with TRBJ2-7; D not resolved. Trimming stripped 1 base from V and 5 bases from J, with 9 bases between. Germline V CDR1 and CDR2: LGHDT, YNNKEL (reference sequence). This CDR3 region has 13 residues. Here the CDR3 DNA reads TGTGCCAGCAGCCAAGTGCAGAGGAACGAGCAGTACTTC. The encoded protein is CASSQVQRNEQYF.

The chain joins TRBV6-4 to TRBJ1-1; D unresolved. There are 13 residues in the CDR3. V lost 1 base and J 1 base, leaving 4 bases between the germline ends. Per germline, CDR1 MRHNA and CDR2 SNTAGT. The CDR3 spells CASSDLENTEAFF. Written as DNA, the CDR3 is TGTGCCAGCAGTGACTTAGAGAACACTGAAGCTTTCTTT.

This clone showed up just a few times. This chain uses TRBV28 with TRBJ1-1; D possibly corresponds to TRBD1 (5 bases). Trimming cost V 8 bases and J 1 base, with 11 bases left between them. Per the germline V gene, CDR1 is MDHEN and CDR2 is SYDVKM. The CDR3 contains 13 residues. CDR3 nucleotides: TGTGCCAGCGTGACAGCGGGGAACACTGAAGCTTTCTTT. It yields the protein CASVTAGNTEAFF.

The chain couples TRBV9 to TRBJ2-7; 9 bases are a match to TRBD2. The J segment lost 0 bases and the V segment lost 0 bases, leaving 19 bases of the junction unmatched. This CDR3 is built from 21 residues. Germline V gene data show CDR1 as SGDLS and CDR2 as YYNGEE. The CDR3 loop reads CASSVGLSGRAGLASSYEQYF. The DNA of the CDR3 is TGTGCCAGCAGCGTAGGACTTTCGGGTCGGGCTGGACTAGCGAGCTCCTACGAGCAGTACTTC.

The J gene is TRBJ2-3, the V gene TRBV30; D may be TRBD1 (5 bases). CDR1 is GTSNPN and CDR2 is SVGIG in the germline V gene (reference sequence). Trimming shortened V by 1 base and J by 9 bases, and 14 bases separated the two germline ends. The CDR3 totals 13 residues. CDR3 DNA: TGTGCCTGGAGTGAAGAGCAAAGGGGCACGCAGTATTTT. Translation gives CAWSEEQRGTQYF. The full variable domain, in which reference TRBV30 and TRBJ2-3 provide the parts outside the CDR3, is SQTIHQWPATLVQPVGSPLSLECTVEGTSNPNLYWYRQAAGRGLQLLFYSVGIGQISSEVPQNLSASRPQDRQFILSSKKLLLSDSGFYLCAWSEEQRGTQYFGPGTRLTVL.

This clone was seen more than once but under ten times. The DNA of the CDR3 is TGTGCCAGCAGCCTAAACCCCGGTTTTGGAAACACCATATATTTT. Encoded protein: CASSLNPGFGNTIYF. The V gene is TRBV4-2, the J gene TRBJ1-3, with D unclear. CDR3 length: 15 residues. Trimming removed 4 bases at V and 3 bases at J, with 13 bases between. The germline V gene has CDR1 LGHNA and CDR2 YNFKEQ.

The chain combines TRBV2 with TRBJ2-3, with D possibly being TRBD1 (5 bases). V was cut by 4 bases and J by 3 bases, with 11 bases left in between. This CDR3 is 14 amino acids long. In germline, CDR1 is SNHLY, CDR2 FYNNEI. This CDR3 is CASSGGLITDTQYF. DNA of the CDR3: TGTGCCAGCAGTGGGGGCCTTATAACAGATACGCAGTATTTT.

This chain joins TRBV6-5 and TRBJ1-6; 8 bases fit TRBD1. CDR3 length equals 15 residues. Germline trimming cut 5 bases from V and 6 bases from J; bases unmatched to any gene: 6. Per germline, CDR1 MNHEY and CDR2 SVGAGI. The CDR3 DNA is TGTGCCAGCAGTACGACAGGGGTCCTTAATTCACCCCTCCACTTT. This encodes CASSTTGVLNSPLHF.

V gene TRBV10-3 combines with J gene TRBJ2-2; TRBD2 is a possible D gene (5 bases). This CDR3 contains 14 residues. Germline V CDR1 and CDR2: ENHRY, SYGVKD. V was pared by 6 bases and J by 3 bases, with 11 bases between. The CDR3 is CAIRTGKDTGELFF. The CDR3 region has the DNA TGTGCCATCAGAACGGGAAAGGACACCGGGGAGCTGTTTTTT.

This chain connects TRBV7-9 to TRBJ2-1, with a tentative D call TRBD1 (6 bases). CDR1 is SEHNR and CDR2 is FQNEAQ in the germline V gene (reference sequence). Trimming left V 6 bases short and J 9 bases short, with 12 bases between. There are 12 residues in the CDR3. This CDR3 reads CASSRTGIEQFF. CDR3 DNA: TGTGCCAGCAGTCGAACAGGGATTGAGCAGTTCTTC.

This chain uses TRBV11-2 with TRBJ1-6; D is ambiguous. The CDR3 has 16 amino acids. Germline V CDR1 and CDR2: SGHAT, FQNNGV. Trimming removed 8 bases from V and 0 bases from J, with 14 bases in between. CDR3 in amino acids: CASSLDGGSYNSPLHF. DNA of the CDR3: TGTGCCAGCTCCCTAGACGGAGGCTCCTATAATTCACCCCTCCACTTT.

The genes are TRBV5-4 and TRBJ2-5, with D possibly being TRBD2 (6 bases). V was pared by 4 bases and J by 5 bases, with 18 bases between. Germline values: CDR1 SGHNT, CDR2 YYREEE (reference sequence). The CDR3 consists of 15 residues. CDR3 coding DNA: TGTGCCAGCAGCCCCGGAGGGCCGCGGCAGGAGACCCAGTACTTC. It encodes CASSPGGPRQETQYF.

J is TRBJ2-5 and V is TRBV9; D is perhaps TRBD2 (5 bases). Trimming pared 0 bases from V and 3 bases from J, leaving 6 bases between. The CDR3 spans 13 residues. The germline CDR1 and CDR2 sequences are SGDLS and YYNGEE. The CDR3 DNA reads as TGTGCCAGCAGCGTAGAGAGGGAAGAGACCCAGTACTTC. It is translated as CASSVEREETQYF.

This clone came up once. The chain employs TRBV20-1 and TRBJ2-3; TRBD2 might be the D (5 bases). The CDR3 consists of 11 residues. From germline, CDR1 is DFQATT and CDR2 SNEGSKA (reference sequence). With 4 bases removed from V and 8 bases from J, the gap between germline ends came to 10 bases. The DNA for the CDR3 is TGCAGTGCTAAAAGCGGCGGTACGCAGTATTTT. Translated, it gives CSAKSGGTQYF.

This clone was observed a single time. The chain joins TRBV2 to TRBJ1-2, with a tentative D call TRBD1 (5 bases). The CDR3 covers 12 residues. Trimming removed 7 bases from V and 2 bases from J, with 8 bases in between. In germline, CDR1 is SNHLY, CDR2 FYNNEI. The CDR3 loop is CASITGNYGYTF. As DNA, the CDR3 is TGTGCCAGCATTACAGGAAACTATGGCTACACCTTC.

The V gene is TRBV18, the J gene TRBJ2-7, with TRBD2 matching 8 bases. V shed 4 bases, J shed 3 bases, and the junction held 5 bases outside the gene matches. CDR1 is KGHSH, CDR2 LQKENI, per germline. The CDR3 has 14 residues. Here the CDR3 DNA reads TGTGCCAGCTCACAAACCCGGGAGGGCTACGAGCAGTACTTC. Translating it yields CASSQTREGYEQYF.

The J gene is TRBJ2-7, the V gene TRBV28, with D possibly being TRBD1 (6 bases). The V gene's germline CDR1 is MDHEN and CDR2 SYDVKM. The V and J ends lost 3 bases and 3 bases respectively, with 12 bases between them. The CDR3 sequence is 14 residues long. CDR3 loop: CASSFGQSGYEQYF. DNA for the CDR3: TGTGCCAGCAGTTTTGGACAGAGTGGCTACGAGCAGTACTTC.

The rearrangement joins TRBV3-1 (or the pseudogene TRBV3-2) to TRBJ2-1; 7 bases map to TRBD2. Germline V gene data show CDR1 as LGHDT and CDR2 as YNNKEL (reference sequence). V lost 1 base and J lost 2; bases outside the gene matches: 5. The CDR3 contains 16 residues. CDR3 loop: CASSQVSGPTYNEQFF. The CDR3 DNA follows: TGTGCCAGCAGCCAAGTTAGCGGGCCGACCTACAATGAGCAGTTCTTC.

Written as DNA, the CDR3 is TGCGCCAGCAGCGACCGGGACAGGGAGTACGAGCAGTACTTC. This gives the protein CASSDRDREYEQYF. The chain carries TRBV10-1 and TRBJ2-7, with TRBD1 identical over 9 bases. Germline V CDR1 and CDR2: WNHNN, SYGVQD (reference sequence). V gave up 6 bases and J gave up 4 bases; unmatched junction bases: 7. The CDR3 loop spans 14 amino acids.

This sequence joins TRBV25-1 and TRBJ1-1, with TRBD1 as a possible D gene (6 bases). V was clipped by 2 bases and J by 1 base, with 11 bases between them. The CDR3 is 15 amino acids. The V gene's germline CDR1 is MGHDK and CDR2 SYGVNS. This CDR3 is CASSEQQGSNTEAFF. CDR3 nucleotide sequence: TGTGCCAGCAGTGAACAACAGGGTTCGAACACTGAAGCTTTCTTT.

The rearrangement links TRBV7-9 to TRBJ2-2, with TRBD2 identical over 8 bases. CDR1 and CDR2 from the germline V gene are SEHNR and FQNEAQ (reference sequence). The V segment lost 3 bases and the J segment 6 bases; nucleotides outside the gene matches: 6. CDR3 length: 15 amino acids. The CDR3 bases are TGTGCCAGCAGCTTGGAGGCGGGAGGCCCCGGGGAGCTGTTTTTT. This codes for CASSLEAGGPGELFF.

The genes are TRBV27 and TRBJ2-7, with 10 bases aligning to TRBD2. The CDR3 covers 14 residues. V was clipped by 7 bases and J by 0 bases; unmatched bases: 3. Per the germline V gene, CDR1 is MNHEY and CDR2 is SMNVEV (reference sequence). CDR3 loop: CASKLAGSSYEQYF. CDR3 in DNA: TGTGCCAGCAAACTAGCGGGGAGCTCCTACGAGCAGTACTTC.